These T cell receptor beta chains were read from a single sample in a study of T cell responses to AZD1222 COVID-19 vaccine. Repertoires were generated with immunoSEQ multiplex PCR, while TCRdb's copy carries only in-frame clones and drops some. This table has about 130,000 clones, roughly 87% appearing once. Source: peripheral blood, taken on day 0 of AZD1222 vaccination. All receptors derive from an adult in good health. CDR3s leave out the opening cysteine and the closing phenylalanine or tryptophan.

length: 13
V: TRBV6-5
CDR3: ASSYSGTGSYEQY

length: 11
V: TRBV6-2/TRBV6-3
CDR3: ASSYAISYGYT

length: 12
V: TRBV4-2
CDR3: ASSRGTGGDEQY

length: 13
V: TRBV9
CDR3: ASSVEAGVRETQY

length: 12
V: TRBV5-6
CDR3: ASSRGVLNTEAF

length: 18
V: TRBV9
CDR3: ASSEGDRGVTRLNQETQY

length: 11
V: TRBV5-1
CDR3: ASSLQENTEAF

length: 11
V: TRBV3-1/TRBV3-2
CDR3: ASSGDLTDTQY

length: 17
V: TRBV7-8
CDR3: ASSPRGGQGLRANYGYT

length: 11
V: TRBV2
CDR3: ASRDSLPETQY

length: 16
V: TRBV30
CDR3: AWSGMWVRQASGNTIY

length: 14
V: TRBV5-8
CDR3: ASSSGRGPRTDTQY

length: 14
V: TRBV4-1
CDR3: ASSQTSGLPTYEQY

length: 12
V: TRBV28
CDR3: ASSVDRAGNTIY